This entry lists 14 T cell receptor beta chains sequenced from one sample in a study of blood T cell repertoires in COVID-19. The assay was immunoSEQ multiplex PCR, and TCRdb's table has in-frame clones only and misses some. The profile covers about 89,000 clones, with roughly 87% appearing a single time and 15% taken by the ten largest. Sequencing used peripheral blood. The source of these receptors is a male donor with acute or convalescent COVID-19.

The chain combines TRBV14 with TRBJ1-4, with D tentatively TRBD1 (6 bases). The ends were cut back, 5 bases at V and 7 bases at J, with 14 bases in the middle. CDR3 size: 14 residues. Germline V gene lookup returns CDR1 SGHDN and CDR2 FVKESK. The DNA for the CDR3 is TGTGCCAGCAGCAGGGACATGGCAGGTGAAAAACTGTTTTTT. Encoded protein: CASSRDMAGEKLFF.

V usage is TRBV1 and J usage is TRBJ1-4. TRBV1 is a pseudogene locus. The CDR3 totals 13 residues. The CDR3 here is CTSSQPENEKLFF. The CDR3, as DNA: TGCACCAGCAGCCAACCTGAGAATGAAAAACTGTTTTTT.

The chain links TRBV4-1 to TRBJ1-1, with TRBD1 matching over 8 bases. Germline V gene data show CDR1 as MGHRA and CDR2 as YSYEKL. V trimming: 3 bases; J trimming: 3 bases; junction bases outside the gene matches: 6. This CDR3 comprises 15 residues. Written as DNA, the CDR3 is TGCGCCAGCAGCCACTCAGGGGGCGCGGACACTGAAGCTTTCTTT. Amino acids: CASSHSGGADTEAFF.

CDR3 nucleotide sequence: TGTGCCAGCAGCTTGGCCCCGGGACAGGAGTATTCACCCCTCCACTTT. This translates into CASSLAPGQEYSPLHF. The V call is TRBV5-8, the J call TRBJ1-6; 8 bases align to TRBD1. Trimming cost V 0 bases and J 8 bases; bases outside gene matches: 7. Germline V gene sequence: CDR1 SGHTS, CDR2 YDEGEE. The length of the CDR3 is 16 residues. The full variable domain, in which reference TRBV5-8 and TRBJ1-6 provide the parts outside the CDR3, is EAGVTQSPTHLIKTRGQQATLRCSPISGHTSVYWYQQALGLGLQFLLWYDEGEERNRGNFPPRFSGRQFPNYSSELNVNALELEDSALYLCASSLAPGQEYSPLHFGNGTRLTVT.

The chain recombines TRBV11-2 with TRBJ1-1; D uncertain. The CDR3 is 15 amino acids. Germline V CDR1 and CDR2: SGHAT, FQNNGV. Trimming pared 1 base from V and 5 bases from J, leaving 14 bases between. The CDR3 loop reads CASSLGAGVRTEAFF. Here the CDR3 DNA reads TGTGCCAGCAGCTTAGGGGCCGGGGTTAGGACTGAAGCTTTCTTT.

The chain links TRBV18 to TRBJ2-1; 7 positions agree with TRBD2. There are 13 residues in the CDR3. The ends lost 0 bases at V and 16 bases at J; junction bases unmatched: 9. The germline gives CDR1 KGHSH, CDR2 LQKENI. The CDR3 region is CASSPPVLAEEFF. The CDR3 DNA is TGTGCCAGCTCACCACCGGTCCTAGCGGAAGAATTCTTC.

V gene TRBV5-1 combines with J gene TRBJ1-4; 8 bases map to TRBD1. CDR3 length: 15 amino acids. V lost 2 bases to trimming and J lost 4 bases; unmatched junction nucleotides: 4. Looked up from germline, CDR1 is SGHRS and CDR2 is YFSETQ. Here the CDR3 DNA reads TGCGCCAGCAGCTTTCGGGGACAGGATAATGAAAAACTGTTTTTT. Protein: CASSFRGQDNEKLFF.

The chain uses TRBV11-2 and TRBJ2-1; 8 bases match TRBD2. The CDR3 spans 14 residues. Germline trimming cut 5 bases from V and 9 bases from J; bases unmatched to any gene: 9. Germline lookup yields CDR1 SGHAT and CDR2 FQNNGV. CDR3 DNA sequence: TGTGCCAGCAGCCCCTCCCTTAGCGGGATTGAGCAGTTCTTC. It translates to CASSPSLSGIEQFF.

This clone came up once. J is TRBJ1-1 and V is TRBV19, with TRBD1 as a possible D gene (6 bases). The CDR3 has 14 amino acids. Looked up from germline, CDR1 is LNHDA and CDR2 is SQIVND (reference sequence). V was cut by 3 bases and J by 1 base, with 9 bases left in between. CDR3 sequence: CASSIGGRNTEAFF. CDR3 DNA: TGTGCCAGTAGTATTGGGGGCAGGAACACTGAAGCTTTCTTT.

V is TRBV3-1 (or the pseudogene TRBV3-2) and J is TRBJ1-2, with 9 nucleotides matching TRBD1. The CDR3 extends over 16 amino acids. The V and J ends lost 4 bases and 3 bases, in that order; junction bases with no gene match: 9. Germline V gene sequence: CDR1 LGHDT, CDR2 YNNKEL (reference sequence). CDR3 in amino acids: CASSLGQGIGYYGYTF. CDR3 bases: TGTGCCAGCAGCCTAGGACAGGGGATTGGTTACTATGGCTACACCTTC.

The genes are TRBV5-1 and TRBJ1-1; 8 bases map to TRBD1. Germline CDR1 and CDR2: SGHRS and YFSETQ. The trim removed 6 bases at V and 4 bases at J, leaving 5 bases unmatched. The length of the CDR3 is 13 residues. As DNA, the CDR3 is TGCGCCAGCATCCGACAGGGGAGCACTGAAGCTTTCTTT. Translating gives CASIRQGSTEAFF. The variable domain in full, with the rest retrieved from reference TRBV5-1 and TRBJ1-1, is KAGVTQTPRYLIKTRGQQVTLSCSPISGHRSVSWYQQTPGQGLQFLFEYFSETQRNKGNFPGRFSGRQFSNSRSEMNVSTLELGDSALYLCASIRQGSTEAFFGQGTRLTVV.

The V and J genes are TRBV5-1 and TRBJ2-3, with a weak D call TRBD2 (7 bases). CDR3 length: 14 amino acids. V gave up 0 bases and J gave up 6 bases, with 11 bases separating them. Germline V lookup: CDR1 SGHRS, CDR2 YFSETQ. The CDR3 protein is CASSLVAGADTQYF. CDR3 nucleotides: TGCGCCAGCAGCTTGGTGGCGGGGGCGGATACGCAGTATTTT.

V gene TRBV24-1 combines with J gene TRBJ2-2; possibly TRBD1 for D (6 bases). The V and J ends lost 1 base and 6 bases respectively, with 17 bases between them. CDR3 size: 17 residues. Germline lookup yields CDR1 KGHDR and CDR2 SFDVKD. In DNA, the CDR3 is TGTGCCACCAGTGATTTAGGACAGCGAGGTATCCCCGGGGAGCTGTTTTTT. This sequence encodes CATSDLGQRGIPGELFF.

This rearrangement joins TRBV5-1 to TRBJ2-1; TRBD2 aligns across 11 bases. With V trimmed by 3 bases and J by 9 bases, 5 bases remained unmatched. The CDR3 totals 14 residues. Germline V CDR1 and CDR2: SGHRS, YFSETQ. CDR3 coding DNA: TGCGCCAGCAGCTCCCGACTAGCGGGGACTGAGCAGTTCTTC. The encoded protein is CASSSRLAGTEQFF.